A single sample gave rise to the 3 T cell receptor beta chains below, sequenced in a study of human T cells and chemical hapten exposure. The time point was: pre-sensitization, week 0. Treatment here: therapeutic diphenylcyclopropenone sensitization with weekly scalp DPC. MiXCR, applied by TCRdb to the RACE reads, yields one record per CDR3 protein. The repertoire holds 190,000 or so distinct CDR3 sequences, under 35% seen once, with 2.9% in the top ten. This sample comprised whole blood, obtained in connection with sensitization to the hapten diphenylcyclopropenone (DPC). All receptors derive from a woman under 40 with alopecia areata. Some clones in this sample may be carry-over from other donors' samples.

This rearrangement joins TRBV5-1 to TRBJ2-7; D not certain. Germline V gene data show CDR1 as SGHRS and CDR2 as YFSETQ. V gave up 0 bases and J gave up 2 bases, with 12 bases separating them. The CDR3 sequence is 15 residues long. As DNA, the CDR3 is TGCGCCAGCAGCTTGGCCCTGACACTGACCTACGAGCAGTACTTC. As protein: CASSLALTLTYEQYF.

This clonotype was counted between two and nine times. This sequence joins TRBV28 and TRBJ1-5; D call uncertain. CDR3 length: 17 amino acids. V lost 4 bases to trimming and J lost 1 base, with 17 bases between them. Germline CDR1 is MDHEN and CDR2 is SYDVKM. In DNA form, the CDR3 reads TGTGCCAGCAGTTCCCTGGGCAGGTTAGAAAGCAATCAGCCCCAGCATTTT. Translation gives CASSSLGRLESNQPQHF.

The chain combines TRBV30 with TRBJ2-7, with TRBD1 matching 7 bases. Per the germline V gene, CDR1 is GTSNPN and CDR2 is SVGIG (reference sequence). There are 14 residues in the CDR3. V dropped 1 base and J dropped 5; count of bases not matched to a gene: 8. CDR3: CAWSDGTVGNEQYF. In DNA form, the CDR3 reads TGTGCCTGGAGTGACGGGACAGTAGGTAACGAGCAGTACTTC.